This TCR beta chain was captured by sequencing in a study of blood T cell repertoires in COVID-19. The overall study: Collection of acute and convalescent COVID-19 samples took place in the United States, Italy and Spain. T cells, B-cell-depleted T cells, or PBMCs provided the cDNA or gDNA that served as material.

Original analysis: Amplifying reference gene primers gave estimates of nucleated cell counts. Assay: immunoSEQ multiplex PCR; the TCRdb copy retains only in-frame clones and omits some. The V and J calls and clone size come from that table; D and trimming were worked out from the DNA. In the table there are about 180,000 clones, 89% of which are singletons. This CDR3 contains 15 residues. The J segment lost 3 bases and the V segment lost 3 bases, leaving 7 bases of the junction unmatched. Germline CDR1 is SGHRS and CDR2 is YFSETQ. Material: peripheral blood. This receptor was identified in a man aged 18 to 29 who had recovered from COVID-19. V is TRBV5-1 and J is TRBJ1-2; TRBD1 agrees at 8 bases. CDR3 in amino acids: CASSWDGQGDYGYTF. The CDR3 DNA reads TGCGCCAGCAGCTGGGATGGACAGGGCGACTATGGCTACACCTTC. Variable domain in full (rest from reference TRBV5-1 and TRBJ1-2): KAGVTQTPRYLIKTRGQQVTLSCSPISGHRSVSWYQQTPGQGLQFLFEYFSETQRNKGNFPGRFSGRQFSNSRSEMNVSTLELGDSALYLCASSWDGQGDYGYTFGSGTRLTVV.